The rows below give T cell receptor beta chains drawn from one sample of a study of post-analysis software for immune sequencing data. TCRdb reprocessed the PCR reads with MiXCR, giving one entry per CDR3 protein. The table includes about 500,000 distinct CDR3 sequences, around 40% detected once. The sequenced sample consisted of blood. These receptors were collected from a girl under 18 with multiple sclerosis. Each CDR3 is given with its conserved first and last residue. The order of the fields is J gene, V gene, clone size, D gene, CDR3 protein, CDR3 DNA. D genes are given only for firm matches. The size of a clone is reported for some rows only, either as once, few or many, or as a class for expanded clones.

>TRBJ2-1|TRBV7-9|NA|TRBD2
CASSLRGLAGTYNEQFF
TGTGCCAGCAGCTTACGGGGACTAGCGGGTACCTACAATGAGCAGTTCTTC
>TRBJ2-7|TRBV5-1|few|NA
CASSLEVTYEQYF
TGTGCCAGCAGCTTGGAAGTAACCTACGAGCAGTACTTC
>TRBJ2-4|TRBV11-2|NA|TRBD1
CASSSPGQGNIQYF
TGTGCCAGCAGCTCACCGGGACAGGGGAACATTCAGTACTTC
>TRBJ1-1|TRBV7-9|NA|TRBD1
CASSQTGALNTEAFF
TGTGCCAGCAGCCAAACAGGGGCACTGAACACTGAAGCTTTCTTT
>TRBJ2-1|TRBV5-1|once|TRBD1
CASSLAAGGLNEQFF
TGCGCCAGCAGCTTGGCCGCAGGGGGCCTGAATGAACAGTTCTTC
>TRBJ1-2|TRBV2|NA|NA
CASKGGLGGYTF
TGTGCCAGCAAGGGGGGACTAGGGGGCTACACCTTC
>TRBJ2-4|TRBV29-1|NA|NA
CSVDEVAKNIQYF
TGCAGCGTTGACGAAGTAGCCAAAAACATTCAGTACTTC
>TRBJ2-7|TRBV10-3|NA|NA
CAISESMSGLQSYEQYF
TGTGCCATCAGTGAGTCGATGAGTGGACTACAGTCATACGAGCAGTACTTC
>TRBJ2-1|TRBV7-7|NA|NA
CASSLSLSSGEQFF
TGTGCTAGCAGCTTAAGCCTCTCTTCGGGTGAGCAGTTCTTC
>TRBJ2-5|TRBV15|NA|NA
CATSRDQQAWGTQYF
TGTGCCACCAGCAGAGATCAACAGGCTTGGGGGACCCAGTACTTC
>TRBJ1-2|TRBV4-1|NA|NA
CASSQNSGRPGYTF
TGCGCCAGCAGCCAAAATTCAGGCAGGCCTGGCTACACCTTC
>TRBJ2-2|TRBV4-2|NA|TRBD1
CASSPRQGDTGELFF
TGTGCCAGCAGCCCGCGACAGGGGGACACCGGGGAGCTGTTTTTT
>TRBJ1-1|TRBV7-9|NA|NA
CASSPRGLNTEAFF
TGTGCCAGCAGCCCCCGGGGTTTGAACACTGAAGCTTTCTTT
>TRBJ2-5|TRBV10-1|few|TRBD1
CASSEGTDGTQYF
TGCGCCAGCAGTGAGGGGACAGATGGAACCCAGTACTTC
>TRBJ2-5|TRBV28|few|TRBD1
CASSFPDRRQETQYF
TGTGCCAGCAGTTTCCCGGACAGGCGACAAGAGACCCAGTACTTC
>TRBJ2-7|TRBV12-3/TRBV12-4|few|NA
CASSVSGPYEQYF
TGTGCCAGCAGTGTAAGTGGGCCCTACGAGCAGTACTTC
>TRBJ1-1|TRBV5-6|NA|NA
CASSSLPGRHEAFF
TGTGCCAGCAGCTCCCTACCGGGACGGCATGAAGCTTTCTTT
>TRBJ1-5|TRBV6-6|few|NA
CASSSVDSNQPQHF
TGTGCCAGCAGTTCCGTTGATAGCAATCAGCCCCAGCATTTT
>TRBJ2-5|TRBV20-1|few|TRBD2
CSATRGLAGVETQYF
TGCAGTGCCACCCGAGGACTAGCGGGAGTAGAGACCCAGTACTTC
>TRBJ1-2|TRBV12-3/TRBV12-4|NA|NA
CASSAVQVNGYTF
TGTGCCAGCAGTGCCGTCCAGGTTAATGGCTACACCTTC
>TRBJ2-5|TRBV3-1|NA|NA
CASSHAETQYF
TGTGCCAGCAGCCATGCGGAGACCCAGTACTTC
>TRBJ1-1|TRBV10-3|NA|NA
CAISENENTEAFF
TGTGCCATCAGTGAGAATGAGAACACTGAAGCTTTCTTT
>TRBJ1-2|TRBV4-2|NA|TRBD1
CASSQDWDSQRDTF
TGTGCCAGCAGCCAAGATTGGGACAGTCAACGGGACACCTTC
>TRBJ2-7|TRBV15|few|NA
CATSRDRWNYEQYF
TGTGCCACCAGCAGAGATCGGTGGAACTACGAGCAGTACTTC
>TRBJ2-7|TRBV20-1|NA|TRBD1
CSANNRGPNSYEQYF
TGCAGTGCTAATAACAGGGGGCCGAACTCCTACGAGCAGTACTTC
>TRBJ2-3|TRBV7-3|NA|NA
CASSLNRNADTQYF
TGTGCCAGCAGCTTAAATCGTAATGCAGATACGCAGTATTTT
>TRBJ2-7|TRBV20-1|once|NA
CSALLSTADAEQYF
TGCAGTGCCCTTCTTAGCACAGCTGATGCCGAGCAGTACTTC
>TRBJ2-2|TRBV20-1|NA|NA
CSAREVGGPYGELFF
TGCAGTGCTAGAGAAGTCGGGGGGCCTTATGGGGAGCTGTTTTTT
>TRBJ1-4|TRBV27|NA|TRBD1
CASHTGTANEKLFF
TGTGCCAGCCACACCGGGACAGCAAATGAAAAACTGTTTTTT
>TRBJ2-7|TRBV29-1|many|TRBD2
CSVEKELAGGRSYEQYF
TGCAGCGTTGAAAAGGAACTAGCGGGAGGCCGATCCTACGAGCAGTACTTC
>TRBJ2-7|TRBV7-9|NA|NA
CASSGRGAGEQYF
TGTGCCAGCAGCGGTCGGGGAGCCGGTGAGCAGTACTTC
>TRBJ1-5|TRBV7-8|NA|NA
CASSLAPTGQYGNQPQHF
TGTGCCAGCAGCTTAGCTCCCACAGGGCAATATGGCAATCAGCCCCAGCATTTT
>TRBJ1-4|TRBV3-1|NA|NA
CASGQDGRLNEKLFF
TGTGCCAGCGGCCAAGACGGGAGATTAAATGAAAAACTGTTTTTT